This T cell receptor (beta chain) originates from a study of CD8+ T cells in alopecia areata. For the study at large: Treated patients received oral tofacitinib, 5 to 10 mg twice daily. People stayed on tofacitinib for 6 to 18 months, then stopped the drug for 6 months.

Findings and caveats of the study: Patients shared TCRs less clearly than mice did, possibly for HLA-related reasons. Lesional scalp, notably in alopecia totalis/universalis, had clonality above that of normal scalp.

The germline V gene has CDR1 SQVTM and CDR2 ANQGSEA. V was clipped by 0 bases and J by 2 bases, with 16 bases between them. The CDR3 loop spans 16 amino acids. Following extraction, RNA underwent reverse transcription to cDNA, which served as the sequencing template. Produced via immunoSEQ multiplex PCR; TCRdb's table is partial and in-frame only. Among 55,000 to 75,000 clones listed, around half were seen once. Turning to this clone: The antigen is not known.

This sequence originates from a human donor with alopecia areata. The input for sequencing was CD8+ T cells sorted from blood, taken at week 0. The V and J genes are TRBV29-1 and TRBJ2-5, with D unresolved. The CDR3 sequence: CSVEDLQQQPQETQYF. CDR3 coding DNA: TGCAGCGTTGAAGACCTACAACAGCAGCCTCAAGAGACCCAGTACTTC.